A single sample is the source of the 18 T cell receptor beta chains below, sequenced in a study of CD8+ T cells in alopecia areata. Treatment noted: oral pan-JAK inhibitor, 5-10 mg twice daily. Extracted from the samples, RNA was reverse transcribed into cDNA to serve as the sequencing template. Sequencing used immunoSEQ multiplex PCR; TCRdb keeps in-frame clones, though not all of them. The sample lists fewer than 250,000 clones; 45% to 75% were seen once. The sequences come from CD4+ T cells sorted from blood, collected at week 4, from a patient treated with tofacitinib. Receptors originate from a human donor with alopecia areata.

CDR3 DNA sequence: TGTGCCAGCAGCCGGGACAGGGGGCTAGGTCAGCCCCAGCATTTT. It codes for CASSRDRGLGQPQHF. The chain joins TRBV2 to TRBJ1-5, with 12 nucleotides matching TRBD1. This CDR3 spans 15 amino acids. Unmatched junction bases numbered 6, after V lost 6 bases and J lost 6 bases. Looked up from germline, CDR1 is SNHLY and CDR2 is FYNNEI.

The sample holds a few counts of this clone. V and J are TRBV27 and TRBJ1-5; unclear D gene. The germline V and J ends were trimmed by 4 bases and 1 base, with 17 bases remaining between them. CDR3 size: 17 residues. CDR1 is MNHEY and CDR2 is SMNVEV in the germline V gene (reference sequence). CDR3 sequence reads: CASSSRATVGSNQPQHF. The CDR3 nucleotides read TGTGCCAGCAGTTCCCGAGCTACAGTCGGCAGCAATCAGCCCCAGCATTTT.

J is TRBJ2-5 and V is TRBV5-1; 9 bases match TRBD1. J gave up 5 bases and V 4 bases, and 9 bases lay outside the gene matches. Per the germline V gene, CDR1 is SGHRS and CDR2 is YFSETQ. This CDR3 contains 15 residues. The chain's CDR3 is CASSAGDRVMETQYF. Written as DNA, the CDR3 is TGCGCCAGCAGCGCCGGGGACAGGGTGATGGAGACCCAGTACTTC. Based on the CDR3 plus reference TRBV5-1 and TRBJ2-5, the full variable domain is KAGVTQTPRYLIKTRGQQVTLSCSPISGHRSVSWYQQTPGQGLQFLFEYFSETQRNKGNFPGRFSGRQFSNSRSEMNVSTLELGDSALYLCASSAGDRVMETQYFGPGTRLLVL.

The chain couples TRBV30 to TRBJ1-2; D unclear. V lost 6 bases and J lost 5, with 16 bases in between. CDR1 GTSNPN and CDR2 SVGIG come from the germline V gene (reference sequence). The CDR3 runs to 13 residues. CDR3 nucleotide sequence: TGTGCCTGCGCTCCTGGCGCCGGTTATGGCTACACCTTC. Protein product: CACAPGAGYGYTF.

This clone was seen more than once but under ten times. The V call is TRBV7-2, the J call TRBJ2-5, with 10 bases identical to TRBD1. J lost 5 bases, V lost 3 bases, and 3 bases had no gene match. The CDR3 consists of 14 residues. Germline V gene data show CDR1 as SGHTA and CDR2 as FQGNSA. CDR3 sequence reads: CASSFDRGQETQYF. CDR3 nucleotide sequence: TGTGCCAGCAGCTTCGACAGGGGGCAGGAGACCCAGTACTTC.

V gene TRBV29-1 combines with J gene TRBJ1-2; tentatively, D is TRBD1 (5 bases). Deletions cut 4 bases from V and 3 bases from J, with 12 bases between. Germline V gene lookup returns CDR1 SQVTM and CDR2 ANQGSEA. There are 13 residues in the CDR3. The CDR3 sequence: CSVAVAGDYGYTF. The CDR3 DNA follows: TGCAGCGTTGCAGTAGCGGGGGACTATGGCTACACCTTC.

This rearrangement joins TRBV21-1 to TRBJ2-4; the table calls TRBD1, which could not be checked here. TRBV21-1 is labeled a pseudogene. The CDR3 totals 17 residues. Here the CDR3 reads CASSLTRGAIAKNIQYF. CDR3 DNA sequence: TGTGCCAGCAGCCTCACCAGGGGGGCCATAGCCAAAAACATTCAGTACTTC.

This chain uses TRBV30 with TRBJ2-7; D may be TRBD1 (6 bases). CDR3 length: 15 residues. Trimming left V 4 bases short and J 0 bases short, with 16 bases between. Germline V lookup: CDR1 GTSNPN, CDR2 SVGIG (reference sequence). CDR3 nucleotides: TGTGCCTGGAACACCGGGACACAGAACTCCTACGAGCAGTACTTC. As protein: CAWNTGTQNSYEQYF.

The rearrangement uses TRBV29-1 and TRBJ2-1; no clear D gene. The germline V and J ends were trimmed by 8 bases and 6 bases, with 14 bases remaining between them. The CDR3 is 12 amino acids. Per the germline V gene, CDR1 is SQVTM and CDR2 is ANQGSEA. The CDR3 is CSTRRASNEQFF. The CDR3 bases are TGCAGCACCCGCCGGGCCAGCAATGAGCAGTTCTTC.

CDR3 nucleotides: TGTGCCAGCAGTTATCGCCGGGACAAGGGAAACACCATATATTTT. Translated, it gives CASSYRRDKGNTIYF. The chain carries TRBV6-5 and TRBJ1-3, with a weak D call TRBD1 (6 bases). Germline V gives CDR1 MNHEY, CDR2 SVGAGI. The V end was cut by 3 bases, the J end by 4 bases, with 13 bases between. The CDR3 is 15 residues long.

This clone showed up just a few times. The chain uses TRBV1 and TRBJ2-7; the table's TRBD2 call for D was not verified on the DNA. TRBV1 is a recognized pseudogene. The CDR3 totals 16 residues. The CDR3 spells CTSSPTGGDHCSEQYF. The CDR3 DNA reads TGCACCAGCAGCCCCACCGGGGGGGACCATTGTTCCGAGCAGTACTTC.

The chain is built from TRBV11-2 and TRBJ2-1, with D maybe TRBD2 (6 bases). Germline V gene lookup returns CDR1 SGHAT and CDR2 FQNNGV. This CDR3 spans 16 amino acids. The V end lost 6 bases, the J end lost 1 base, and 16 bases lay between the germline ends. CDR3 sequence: CASRGGVAVSYNEQFF. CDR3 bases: TGTGCCAGCAGGGGGGGAGTAGCGGTTTCCTACAATGAGCAGTTCTTC. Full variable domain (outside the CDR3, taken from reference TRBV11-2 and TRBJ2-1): EAGVAQSPRYKIIEKRQSVAFWCNPISGHATLYWYQQILGQGPKLLIQFQNNGVVDDSQLPKDRFSAERLKGVDSTLKIQPAKLEDSAVYLCASRGGVAVSYNEQFFGPGTRLTVL.

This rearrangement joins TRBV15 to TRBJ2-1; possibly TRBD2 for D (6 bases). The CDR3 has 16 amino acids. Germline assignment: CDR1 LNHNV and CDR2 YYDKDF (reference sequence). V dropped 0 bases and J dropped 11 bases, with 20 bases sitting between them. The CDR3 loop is CATSRDIVGVEGQQFF. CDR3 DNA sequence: TGTGCCACCAGCAGAGATATTGTAGGGGTGGAGGGCCAGCAGTTCTTC. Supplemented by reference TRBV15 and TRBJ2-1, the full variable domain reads DAMVIQNPRYQVTQFGKPVTLSCSQTLNHNVMYWYQQKSSQAPKLLFHYYDKDFNNEADTPDNFQSRRPNTSFCFLDIRSPGLGDTAMYLCATSRDIVGVEGQQFFGPGTRLTVL.

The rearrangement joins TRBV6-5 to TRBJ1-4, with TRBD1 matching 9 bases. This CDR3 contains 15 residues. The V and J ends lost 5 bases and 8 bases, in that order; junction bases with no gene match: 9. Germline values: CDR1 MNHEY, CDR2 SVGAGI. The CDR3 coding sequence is TGTGCCAGCAGTCCGACAGGGGGAGATAACGAAAAACTGTTTTTT. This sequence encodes CASSPTGGDNEKLFF.

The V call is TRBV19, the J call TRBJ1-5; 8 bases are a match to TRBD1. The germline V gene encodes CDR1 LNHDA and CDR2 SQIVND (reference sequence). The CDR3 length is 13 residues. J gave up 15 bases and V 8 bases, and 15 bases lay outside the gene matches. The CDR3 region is CASSGQGAIRAHF. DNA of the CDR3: TGTGCCAGTTCCGGACAGGGTGCTATTAGGGCGCATTTT. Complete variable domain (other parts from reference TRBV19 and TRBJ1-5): DGGITQSPKYLFRKEGQNVTLSCEQNLNHDAMYWYRQDPGQGLRLIYYSQIVNDFQKGDIAEGYSVSREKKESFPLTVTSAQKNPTAFYLCASSGQGAIRAHFGDGTRLSIL.

This CDR3 reads CASPSTTEAFF. DNA for the CDR3: TGTGCCAGCCCCAGTACCACTGAAGCTTTCTTT. The chain recombines TRBV6-5 with TRBJ1-1; no clear D. Deletions cut 8 bases from V and 4 bases from J, with 8 bases between. The CDR3 sequence is 11 residues long. CDR1 and CDR2 (germline): MNHEY, SVGAGI.

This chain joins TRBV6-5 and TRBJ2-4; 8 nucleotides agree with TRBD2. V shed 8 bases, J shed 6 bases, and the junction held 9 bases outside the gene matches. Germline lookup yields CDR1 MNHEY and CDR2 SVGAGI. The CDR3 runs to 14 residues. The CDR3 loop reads CASAGAGGANIQYF. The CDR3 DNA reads TGTGCCAGCGCGGGAGCCGGGGGGGCAAACATTCAGTACTTC.

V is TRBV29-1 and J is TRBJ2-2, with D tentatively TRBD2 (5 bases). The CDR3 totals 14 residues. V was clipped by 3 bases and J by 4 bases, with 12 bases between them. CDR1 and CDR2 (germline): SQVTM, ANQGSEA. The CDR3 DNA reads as TGCAGCGTTGATGGGCCTAGCAGCACCGGGGAGCTGTTTTTT. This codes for CSVDGPSSTGELFF.